Below, 30 T cell receptor beta chains from the same sample are listed, as sequenced in a study of T cell repertoires in cytomegalovirus infection. TCRdb recomputed calls from the reads with MiXCR, one row per CDR3 protein. Found here are 600,000 to 800,000 distinct CDR3 sequences, roughly 24% of them singletons; the top ten hold 6.5% to 10%. The material sequenced was CD8+ T cells from PBMCs. The receptors were gathered from a human donor in good health (CMV status not recorded). Some clones in this sample may be carry-over from other donors' samples.

The chain has TRBV19 and TRBJ1-1; D gene ambiguous. This CDR3 spans 12 amino acids. Germline-derived CDR1 and CDR2 are LNHDA and SQIVND (reference sequence). Trimming left V 6 bases short and J 7 bases short, with 12 bases between. The chain's CDR3 is CASRSRAIEAFF. The CDR3 nucleotides read TGTGCCAGTAGGAGCCGGGCCATTGAAGCTTTCTTT.

The chain employs TRBV10-3 and TRBJ2-7; D may be TRBD1 (6 bases). Germline V CDR1 and CDR2: ENHRY, SYGVKD. V was clipped by 11 bases and J by 3 bases, with 17 bases between them. The CDR3 length is 13 residues. CDR3: CASSEGHLYEQYF. Here the CDR3 DNA reads TGTGCCTCAAGCGAGGGACACCTCTACGAGCAGTACTTC.

This clonotype came up a few times. The genes are TRBV7-9 and TRBJ2-7; 10 positions agree with TRBD1. Unmatched junction bases numbered 7, after V lost 5 bases and J lost 3 bases. The germline V gene encodes CDR1 SEHNR and CDR2 FQNEAQ (reference sequence). The CDR3 runs to 15 residues. This CDR3 is CASSRRDRGNYEQYF. The CDR3 nucleotides read TGTGCCAGCAGCCGCCGGGACAGGGGTAACTACGAGCAGTACTTC.

The chain is built from TRBV12-3 or TRBV12-4 and TRBJ2-1; TRBD2 agrees at 7 bases. CDR3 size: 15 residues. The V and J ends lost 4 bases and 7 bases, in that order; junction bases with no gene match: 10. The CDR3 here is CASSSEGSGRNEQFF. The CDR3 DNA reads as TGTGCCAGCAGTTCAGAGGGTAGCGGGCGGAATGAGCAGTTCTTC.

For the CDR3, the DNA is TGTGCCAGCAGTTTAACTACCGGGTCCTCGGATGAAAAACTGTTTTTT. Translated, it gives CASSLTTGSSDEKLFF. The chain uses TRBV28 and TRBJ1-4; D gene uncertain. Germline lookup yields CDR1 MDHEN and CDR2 SYDVKM. V lost 2 bases to trimming and J lost 6 bases, with 16 bases between them. This CDR3 has 16 amino acids.

This clonotype has more than one count but fewer than ten. The chain recombines TRBV15 with TRBJ1-5, with D uncertain. Germline CDR1 LNHNV, CDR2 YYDKDF (reference sequence). Trimming shortened V by 3 bases and J by 5 bases, and 8 bases separated the two germline ends. The CDR3 covers 13 residues. Written as DNA, the CDR3 is TGTGCCACCAGCAGGGAGCGGGATCAGCCCCAGCATTTT. Encoded protein: CATSRERDQPQHF.

V is TRBV29-1 and J is TRBJ2-1, with D possibly being TRBD2 (5 bases). The CDR3 has 11 residues. The V end lost 6 bases, the J end lost 8 bases, and 11 bases lay between the germline ends. Germline loops: CDR1 SQVTM, CDR2 ANQGSEA. CDR3 amino acids: CSVSGVHEQFF. The CDR3 DNA sequence: TGCAGCGTGTCCGGGGTCCATGAGCAGTTCTTC.

The chain links TRBV5-1 to TRBJ2-7; 11 bases line up with TRBD1. Per the germline V gene, CDR1 is SGHRS and CDR2 is YFSETQ. The CDR3 has 14 residues. J lost 5 bases, V lost 7 bases, and 8 bases had no gene match. CDR3 in amino acids: CASPGTGGSDEQYV. As DNA, the CDR3 is TGCGCCAGCCCCGGGACAGGGGGAAGTGACGAGCAGTACGTC.

This clonotype was seen repeatedly, ten times or more. The genes are TRBV7-9 and TRBJ2-1; D ambiguous. Germline V lookup: CDR1 SEHNR, CDR2 FQNEAQ (reference sequence). The CDR3 runs 12 residues. The germline V and J ends were trimmed by 4 bases and 5 bases, with 6 bases remaining between them. The CDR3 loop is CASSSLNNEQFF. The CDR3 DNA sequence: TGTGCCAGCAGCTCCCTAAACAATGAGCAGTTCTTC.

This chain links TRBV14 with TRBJ2-2; TRBD1 aligns across 10 bases. CDR1 is SGHDN, CDR2 FVKESK, per germline. The CDR3 is 16 residues long. J gave up 4 bases and V 5 bases, and 7 bases lay outside the gene matches. CDR3: CASSDRDRGVTGELFF. CDR3 sequence (DNA): TGTGCCAGCAGCGACCGGGACAGGGGCGTCACCGGGGAGCTGTTTTTT.

This clonotype has only a few counts. The chain employs TRBV11-3 and TRBJ2-3, with 9 bases aligning to TRBD1. This CDR3 region has 17 residues. Germline trimming cut 4 bases from V and 4 bases from J; bases unmatched to any gene: 12. Looked up from germline, CDR1 is SGHNT and CDR2 is YENEEA. CDR3 sequence: CASSYPKGTGFPDTQYF. In DNA form, the CDR3 reads TGTGCCAGCAGCTACCCGAAGGGGACAGGGTTCCCAGATACGCAGTATTTT.

The V call is TRBV20-1, the J call TRBJ2-7; D possibly corresponds to TRBD1 (8 bases). V was shortened by 0 bases and J by 3 bases, with 15 bases between the two germline ends. Germline V lookup: CDR1 DFQATT, CDR2 SNEGSKA (reference sequence). The CDR3 is 15 amino acids. The CDR3 coding sequence is TGCAGTGCTAGAGATCCACAGGGGGACTACTACGAGCAGTACGTC. It is translated as CSARDPQGDYYEQYV.

V is TRBV6-2 or TRBV6-3 and J is TRBJ1-2; 8 bases match TRBD1. Losses at the gene ends were 6 bases for V and 6 bases for J; bases not matched to a gene: 9. CDR3 length: 14 residues. The germline V gene encodes CDR1 MNHEY and CDR2 SVGEGT. CDR3 bases: TGTGCCAGCAGCTCCCCGGACAGGGCTCATGGCTACACCTTC. Translated, it gives CASSSPDRAHGYTF.

On this clonotype itself: Given a much more abundant clone one base away, this may be a read error. V and J are TRBV7-4 and TRBJ2-1, with 9 bases aligning to TRBD1. The V gene end was trimmed by 5 bases and the J gene end by 8 bases; junction bases not matched to a gene: 10. The CDR3 sequence is 15 residues long. Germline-derived CDR1 and CDR2 are SGHVT and SQSDAQ. CDR3 coding DNA: TGTGCCAGCAGCGTACCGGGACAGGGTGTGGATGAGCAGTTCTTC. Encoded protein: CASSVPGQGVDEQFF.

This clonotype was seen at least ten times. V gene TRBV14 combines with J gene TRBJ1-5, with D perhaps TRBD1 (5 bases). V was shortened by 1 base and J by 7 bases, with 8 bases between the two germline ends. The CDR3 runs to 13 residues. Germline-derived CDR1 and CDR2 are SGHDN and FVKESK. CDR3 loop: CASSQGGRQPQHF. The CDR3 DNA reads as TGTGCCAGCAGCCAAGGGGGGAGACAGCCCCAGCATTTT.

This clonotype was seen only a few times. The chain carries TRBV4-1 and TRBJ2-7, with 9 bases lining up with TRBD1. V shed 4 bases and J 3 bases; nucleotides not matched to a gene: 4. The CDR3 covers 14 residues. Germline CDR1 is MGHRA and CDR2 is YSYEKL. The CDR3 DNA sequence: TGCGCCAGCAGCCCGGGACAGGGCTTCTACGAGCAGTACGTC. This translates into CASSPGQGFYEQYV.

This chain connects TRBV7-8 to TRBJ2-1; 13 nucleotides match TRBD2. Germline V CDR1 and CDR2: SGHVS, FQNEAQ. This CDR3 has 21 amino acids. V shed 2 bases and J 0 bases; nucleotides not matched to a gene: 13. Written as DNA, the CDR3 is TGTGCCAGCAGCTTATGGGAATGGACTAGCGGGGGCCTAAGCTCCTACAATGAGCAGTTCTTC. Amino acids: CASSLWEWTSGGLSSYNEQFF.

The chain joins TRBV5-1 to TRBJ2-5; no definite D call. V lost 5 bases to trimming and J lost 3 bases, with 8 bases between them. The CDR3 length is 12 residues. Germline CDR1 and CDR2: SGHRS and YFSETQ. The CDR3 DNA follows: TGCGCCAGCAGGACAACGAAAGAGACCCAGTACTTC. Its protein is CASRTTKETQYF.

This sequence joins TRBV18 and TRBJ2-7, with D unresolved. Germline CDR1 reads KGHSH; CDR2 reads LQKENI. This CDR3 is built from 13 residues. V lost 6 bases and J lost 2, with 11 bases in between. The CDR3 DNA reads TGTGCCAGCTCGCCGGTGGAGACCTACGAGCAGTACGTC. Residues: CASSPVETYEQYV.

There are many counts of this clonotype. The CDR3 spells CASSWRGGVQETQYF. The CDR3 coding sequence is TGTGCCAGCAGCTGGAGGGGGGGCGTCCAAGAGACCCAGTACTTC. The V gene is TRBV7-2, the J gene TRBJ2-5; TRBD2 might be the D (7 bases). V was clipped by 4 bases and J by 1 base, with 13 bases between them. This CDR3 contains 15 residues. CDR1 and CDR2 (germline): SGHTA, FQGNSA.

As for this clonotype: Relative to the germline gene, one junction end is altered; a read error may explain this. The CDR3 reads CVSSETGGNQPQHF. CDR3 in DNA: TGTGTCAGCAGTGAAACCGGTGGCAATCAGCCCCAGCATTTT. V usage is TRBV25-1 and J usage is TRBJ1-5; D unresolved. The CDR3 loop spans 14 amino acids. CDR1 and CDR2 from the germline V gene are MGHDK and SYGVNS.

Concerning this clonotype: A read error may explain this, as a much larger clone is one base away. The chain joins TRBV7-3 to TRBJ2-3; D perhaps matches TRBD1 (6 bases). Germline V CDR1 and CDR2: SGHTA, FQGTGA. This CDR3 contains 17 residues. The CDR3 loop is CVSSPQNQGLEEDTQYF. For the CDR3, the DNA is TGTGTCAGCAGCCCCCAAAATCAGGGGTTGGAAGAAGATACGCAGTATTTT.

The rearrangement links TRBV27 to TRBJ2-5, with D hard to call. The CDR3 totals 14 residues. CDR1 and CDR2 from the germline V gene are MNHEY and SMNVEV (reference sequence). V was pared by 0 bases and J by 5 bases, with 10 bases between. DNA of the CDR3: TGTGCCAGCAGTTTATCTATGGGAAGGGAGACCCAGTACTTC. This codes for CASSLSMGRETQYF.

This clonotype was seen many times. The rearrangement links TRBV28 to TRBJ2-3; no firm D call. Per germline, CDR1 MDHEN and CDR2 SYDVKM. Deletions cut 4 bases from V and 4 bases from J, with 6 bases between. This CDR3 has 12 amino acids. The CDR3 here is CASSYVADTQYF. CDR3 in DNA: TGTGCCAGCAGTTACGTGGCAGATACGCAGTATTTT. The full variable domain, in which reference TRBV28 and TRBJ2-3 provide the parts outside the CDR3, is DVKVTQSSRYLVKRTGEKVFLECVQDMDHENMFWYRQDPGLGLRLIYFSYDVKMKEKGDIPEGYSVSREKKERFSLILESASTNQTSMYLCASSYVADTQYFGPGTRLTVL.

This clonotype was counted at least ten times. The chain recombines TRBV28 with TRBJ2-1, with a weak D call TRBD2 (6 bases). The ends were cut back, 7 bases at V and 12 bases at J, with 34 bases in the middle. This CDR3 comprises 18 residues. Germline assignment: CDR1 MDHEN and CDR2 SYDVKM. In DNA form, the CDR3 reads TGTGCCAGCACCGAAGAGGGAGACCCCCTAGGGGAGGTTATGGGGCAGTTCTTC. This sequence encodes CASTEEGDPLGEVMGQFF.

The rearrangement links TRBV7-9 to TRBJ1-1; 10 positions match TRBD1. Trimming cost V 5 bases and J 2 bases; bases outside gene matches: 5. Germline V gives CDR1 SEHNR, CDR2 FQNEAQ (reference sequence). The CDR3 has 15 amino acids. Written as DNA, the CDR3 is TGTGCCAGCAGCCCGACAGGGGGCCAAAACACTGAAGCTTTCTTT. It yields the protein CASSPTGGQNTEAFF. The whole variable domain, remainder taken from reference TRBV7-9 and TRBJ1-1, is DTGVSQNPRHKITKRGQNVTFRCDPISEHNRLYWYRQTLGQGPEFLTYFQNEAQLEKSRLLSDRFSAERPKGSFSTLEIQRTEQGDSAMYLCASSPTGGQNTEAFFGQGTRLTVV.

This clonotype was counted ten times or more. CDR3 in amino acids: CASSLRGQRIEKLFF. DNA for the CDR3: TGTGCCAGCAGTTTACGGGGACAGAGAATCGAAAAACTGTTTTTT. V is TRBV6-1 and J is TRBJ1-4, with 7 bases lining up with TRBD1. The CDR3 is made up of 15 amino acids. After removal of 5 bases from V and 8 bases from J, the junction contained 11 bases not matched to a gene. From germline, CDR1 is MNHNS and CDR2 SASEGT.

This clonotype was recorded many times. This CDR3 reads CASSPLPHLGEETQYF. CDR3 DNA sequence: TGTGCCAGCAGTCCCCTACCCCACCTGGGAGAAGAGACCCAGTACTTC. The V call is TRBV7-2, the J call TRBJ2-5; tentative D call: TRBD2 (5 bases). The CDR3 runs to 16 residues. Germline CDR1 is SGHTA and CDR2 is FQGNSA. V was shortened by 6 bases and J by 3 bases, with 20 bases between the two germline ends.

V is TRBV27 and J is TRBJ2-1, with D perhaps matching TRBD2 (6 bases). The V gene's germline CDR1 is MNHEY and CDR2 SMNVEV (reference sequence). The CDR3 runs to 19 residues. V lost 6 bases and J lost 5, with 29 bases in between. As DNA, the CDR3 is TGTGCCAGCAGCCCTAGGGGCTCGGTTTCAGGAGGAGGGCACAATGAGCAGTTCTTC. This gives the protein CASSPRGSVSGGGHNEQFF.

This clonotype was counted a few times. The chain employs TRBV6-1 and TRBJ1-2, with 9 bases lining up with TRBD1. CDR3 length: 15 amino acids. Germline V gene data show CDR1 as MNHNS and CDR2 as SASEGT. Trimming took 1 base from V and 4 from J; bases not matched to a gene: 4. This chain's CDR3 is CASSEVGTGTYGYTF. The CDR3 DNA reads TGTGCCAGCAGTGAAGTAGGGACAGGGACCTATGGCTACACCTTC.